Below are 18 T cell receptor beta chains sequenced from a single sample in a study of cytomegalovirus exposure and HLA in healthy donors. PCR primers comprised 60 Vbeta and 13 Jbeta primers. The method was immunoSEQ multiplex PCR; TCRdb's version includes in-frame clones alone and lacks a portion of them. The table includes 150,000 to 200,000 clones, around three quarters detected once. The sequenced sample consisted of PBMCs. The receptors derive from a man aged 35-49 years in good health and CMV-seronegative.

The chain uses TRBV7-8 and TRBJ2-7; D perhaps matches TRBD1 (5 bases). V dropped 2 bases and J dropped 2 bases, with 16 bases sitting between them. Germline CDR1 SGHVS, CDR2 FQNEAQ. The CDR3 totals 16 residues. DNA of the CDR3: TGTGCCAGCAGCTTATTTTTCGTTCAGGGCACCTACGAGCAGTACTTC. Amino acids: CASSLFFVQGTYEQYF.

V usage is TRBV7-9 and J usage is TRBJ2-5, with 10 bases aligning to TRBD2. With V trimmed by 3 bases and J by 1 base, 2 bases remained unmatched. Germline V gives CDR1 SEHNR, CDR2 FQNEAQ (reference sequence). The CDR3 is 15 amino acids. The CDR3, as DNA: TGTGCCAGCAGCTTTTGGACTAGCGGCCAAGAGACCCAGTACTTC. Translating gives CASSFWTSGQETQYF.

V is TRBV9 and J is TRBJ2-6, with D perhaps matching TRBD1 (5 bases). Germline V gene data show CDR1 as SGDLS and CDR2 as YYNGEE. Trimming cost V 0 bases and J 4 bases, with 17 bases left between them. This CDR3 comprises 18 residues. The CDR3 DNA reads TGTGCCAGCAGCGTAGCGGGTGGGGCAGGTTCAGGGGCCAACGTCCTGACTTTC. Amino acid sequence: CASSVAGGAGSGANVLTF.

The V gene is TRBV5-8, the J gene TRBJ2-3; D is possibly TRBD1 (6 bases). This CDR3 spans 15 amino acids. The ends were cut back, 3 bases at V and 0 bases at J, with 11 bases in the middle. CDR1 and CDR2 (germline): SGHTS, YDEGEE. The CDR3 DNA sequence: TGTGCCAGCAGCTGGAACAGGGTTAGCACAGATACGCAGTATTTT. Protein: CASSWNRVSTDTQYF.

This clone was detected a few times. This chain connects TRBV4-3 to TRBJ1-3; D is perhaps TRBD1 (5 bases). Trimming stripped 0 bases from V and 2 bases from J, with 8 bases between. Germline assignment: CDR1 LGHNA and CDR2 YSLEER. This CDR3 has 15 amino acids. CDR3 protein: CASSQDSRAGNTIYF. DNA of the CDR3: TGCGCCAGCAGCCAAGATAGCAGGGCTGGAAACACCATATATTTT.

This rearrangement joins TRBV12-5 to TRBJ2-2; D may be TRBD2 (5 bases). V was clipped by 1 base and J by 6 bases, with 15 bases between them. CDR1 is LGHNT and CDR2 is FRNRAP in the germline V gene. CDR3 length: 16 residues. The CDR3 coding sequence is TGTGCTAGTGGTTTGGCACGGGAATTAGTTGCCGGGGAGCTGTTTTTT. Translating gives CASGLARELVAGELFF.

This chain links TRBV4-1 with TRBJ1-1, with 7 bases fitting TRBD1. The CDR3 is 11 residues long. Germline trimming cut 5 bases from V and 8 bases from J; bases unmatched to any gene: 2. CDR1 is MGHRA and CDR2 is YSYEKL in the germline V gene. The CDR3 nucleotides are TGCGCCAGCAGCACGACAGGGGAAGCTTTCTTT. Protein: CASSTTGEAFF.

The chain has TRBV27 and TRBJ2-1, with 11 bases fitting TRBD2. CDR3 length: 15 residues. CDR1 is MNHEY and CDR2 is SMNVEV in the germline V gene (reference sequence). The junction had 4 bases not matched to a gene; V was cut back by 5 bases and J by 4 bases. The CDR3 here is CASSLSSGGYNEQFF. CDR3 DNA sequence: TGTGCCAGCAGTCTCTCTAGCGGGGGGTACAATGAGCAGTTCTTC.

The chain uses TRBV4-3 and TRBJ2-7, with a tentative D call TRBD1 (6 bases). CDR1 is LGHNA, CDR2 YSLEER, per germline. The CDR3 is made up of 15 amino acids. With 0 bases removed from V and 3 bases from J, the gap between germline ends came to 12 bases. For the CDR3, the DNA is TGCGCCAGCAGCCAAGATAGCAGGGGCCTCTACGAGCAGTACTTC. This sequence encodes CASSQDSRGLYEQYF.

This chain joins TRBV6-5 and TRBJ2-1, with D tentatively TRBD2 (5 bases). CDR1 and CDR2 (germline): MNHEY, SVGAGI. Trimming removed 7 bases at V and 6 bases at J, with 13 bases between. The length of the CDR3 is 13 residues. Written as DNA, the CDR3 is TGTGCCAGCACCCGAAACGCGGGCAATGAGCAGTTCTTC. Its translation: CASTRNAGNEQFF.

This sequence joins TRBV29-1 and TRBJ1-3, with a weak D call TRBD1 (5 bases). The V and J ends lost 1 base and 4 bases respectively, with 11 bases between them. The CDR3 has 14 residues. Germline CDR1 and CDR2: SQVTM and ANQGSEA. In nucleotides, the CDR3 is TGCAGCGTTGAAGGGGCAGGGTTGGGAAACACCATATATTTT. Translated, it gives CSVEGAGLGNTIYF.

This clone was recorded a few times. J is TRBJ1-2 and V is TRBV4-1; 7 bases agree with TRBD1. The CDR3 length is 14 residues. V lost 4 bases to trimming and J lost 5 bases; unmatched junction nucleotides: 7. CDR1 and CDR2 from the germline V gene are MGHRA and YSYEKL. The CDR3 region is CASSLTGEPYGYTF. The CDR3 DNA follows: TGCGCCAGCAGCCTAACAGGGGAACCTTATGGCTACACCTTC.

The genes are TRBV6-1 and TRBJ1-2; 9 nucleotides match TRBD1. The CDR3 extends over 14 amino acids. With 8 bases clipped from V and 4 bases from J, the junction kept 8 bases outside the gene matches. From germline, CDR1 is MNHNS and CDR2 SASEGT. For the CDR3, the DNA is TGTGCCAGCTCTTCCCGACAGGGGGGCTATGGCTACACCTTC. As protein: CASSSRQGGYGYTF.

This chain joins TRBV5-4 and TRBJ1-2, with D uncertain. CDR1 is SGHNT, CDR2 YYREEE, per germline (reference sequence). CDR3 length: 14 amino acids. Trimming stripped 4 bases from V and 0 bases from J, with 10 bases between. The CDR3 here is CASSPTVPNYGYTF. The CDR3 DNA sequence: TGTGCCAGCAGCCCTACAGTACCTAACTATGGCTACACCTTC.

This chain joins TRBV14 and TRBJ2-7; 7 nucleotides agree with TRBD2. CDR1 and CDR2 from the germline V gene are SGHDN and FVKESK. The CDR3 contains 16 residues. Germline trimming cut 0 bases from V and 5 bases from J; bases unmatched to any gene: 10. The CDR3 sequence: CASSQERGAGINEQYF. In DNA, the CDR3 is TGTGCCAGCAGCCAAGAGAGGGGAGCGGGAATCAACGAGCAGTACTTC.

V gene TRBV4-1 combines with J gene TRBJ2-2, with 14 nucleotides matching TRBD2. V dropped 2 bases and J dropped 5; count of bases not matched to a gene: 10. In germline, CDR1 is MGHRA, CDR2 YSYEKL. CDR3 length: 19 amino acids. The CDR3 DNA reads as TGCGCCAGCAGCCAAACCGGGACTAGCGGGAGTACCAGGACCGGGGAGCTGTTTTTT. It codes for CASSQTGTSGSTRTGELFF.

The rearrangement joins TRBV6-4 to TRBJ1-6; 9 bases line up with TRBD1. The germline CDR1 and CDR2 sequences are MRHNA and SNTAGT. Trimming cost V 7 bases and J 7 bases; bases outside gene matches: 17. The CDR3 sequence is 18 residues long. CDR3 protein: CASNFGTGRPLGNSPLHF. CDR3 nucleotides: TGTGCCAGCAATTTTGGGACAGGGAGGCCCCTTGGGAATTCACCCCTCCACTTT.

With respect to this clone: Its ends do not fully match the called genes, so a read error is possible. The rearrangement joins TRBV7-9 to TRBJ2-3; TRBD2 matches at 12 bases. There are 16 residues in the CDR3. The germline V gene has CDR1 SEHNR and CDR2 FQNEAQ (reference sequence). Here the CDR3 DNA reads TGTTCCAGCAGCCAAAGGACTAGCGGGATAACAGATACGCAGTATTTT. Its protein product is CSSSQRTSGITDTQYF.